This T cell receptor beta chain was recovered during a study of blood T cell repertoires in COVID-19. Study context: From the United States, Italy and Spain came samples of acute and convalescent COVID-19. Nucleic acid was either cDNA or gDNA, and it came from T cells, B-cell-depleted T cells, or PBMCs.

The CDR3 totals 13 residues. Trimming took off 0 bases at V and 5 bases at J, with 7 bases between the two ends. Germline CDR1 MRHNA, CDR2 SNTAGT. This clone was detected only once. Authors' data handling: Reference gene primer amplification gave nucleated cell count estimates. Using immunoSEQ multiplex PCR, the repertoire was profiled, and TCRdb retains in-frame clones only, with some absent. V, J and clone size are those of that table, while D and trimming were read from the DNA. The profile shows approximately 89,000 clones, around nine tenths of them singletons. The sequencing sample was made of peripheral blood. The V and J genes are TRBV6-4 and TRBJ1-2, with D uncertain. The clonotype comes from a man between 70 and 80 years old with acute or convalescent COVID-19. The CDR3 reads CASSDSDYYGYTF. Here the CDR3 DNA reads TGTGCCAGCAGTGACTCGGACTATTATGGCTACACCTTC.